This T cell receptor beta chain emerged from a study of blood T cells in healthy people across ages. This clonotype was seen a handful of times. CDR3 length: 12 residues. With 0 bases removed from V and 5 bases from J, the gap between germline ends came to 5 bases. The germline V gene encodes CDR1 LGHNA and CDR2 YSLEER. A sample-barcoded 5' primer and a J-beta primer mix were used in a second PCR of roughly 6 to 11 cycles. TCRdb re-called the 5' RACE reads through MiXCR, storing one row per CDR3 protein. The sample lists approximately 900,000 distinct CDR3 sequences, 45% to 50% occurring once. The genes are TRBV4-3 and TRBJ2-7; no reliable D call. Sample: blood. This receptor was obtained from a man between 25 and 39 years old in good health. CDR3 sequence (DNA): TGCGCCAGCAGCCAAGATGGAGACGAGCAGTACTTC. Amino acids: CASSQDGDEQYF.